The sequence of this T cell receptor beta chain was determined in a study of blood T cell repertoires in COVID-19. Data came from immunoSEQ multiplex PCR; TCRdb stores just in-frame clones and leaves some out. The repertoire holds more than 300,000 clones, 80% to 90% seen once, with 8% to 13% in the top ten. This CDR3 is 15 amino acids long. Deletions cut 0 bases from V and 0 bases from J, with 9 bases between. Per germline, CDR1 SGDLS and CDR2 YYNGEE. Sequenced input: PBMCs or T cells enriched from blood (not recorded which). This chain joins TRBV9 and TRBJ1-1; a possible D gene is TRBD1 (5 bases). The TCR was taken from a woman under 30 who had recovered from COVID-19. This CDR3 reads CASSVDGALNTEAFF. The CDR3, as DNA: TGTGCCAGCAGCGTAGATGGGGCCCTGAACACTGAAGCTTTCTTT. The variable domain in full, with the rest retrieved from reference TRBV9 and TRBJ1-1, is DSGVTQTPKHLITATGQRVTLRCSPRSGDLSVYWYQQSLDQGLQFLIQYYNGEERAKGNILERFSAQQFPDLHSELNLSSLELGDSALYFCASSVDGALNTEAFFGQGTRLTVV.